This T cell receptor (beta chain) was recorded in a study of T cells in tumors after PD-1 blockade. Study at large: Treatment was either pembrolizumab 200 mg every 3 weeks or cemiplimab 350 mg every 2 weeks. Blood samples averaged around 110,000 templates (range about 22,000-280,000) and 36,536 unique clonotypes.

Tumor or blood genomic DNA was sequenced, with inputs of about 550 ng to 6,500 ng. Generated by immunoSEQ multiplex PCR, the TCRdb table keeps only in-frame clones and is missing some. The table lists 55,000 to 65,000 clones, about four fifths of them singletons. The CDR3 is 15 residues long. The germline V gene has CDR1 LNHDA and CDR2 SQIVND (reference sequence). Trimming pared 3 bases from V and 4 bases from J, leaving 14 bases between. The rearrangement uses TRBV19 and TRBJ2-3, with a possible D match to TRBD1 (6 bases). The TCR comes from a human donor with basal cell carcinoma. The source was PBMCs, collected before anti-PD-1 treatment. CDR3 DNA sequence: TGTGCCAGTAGTATTCTGGGGGCGAGTTCAGATACGCAGTATTTT. Translating gives CASSILGASSDTQYF.